The rows below give T cell receptor beta chains drawn from one sample of a study of graft-versus-host responses after intestinal transplantation. Assay: immunoSEQ multiplex PCR; the TCRdb copy retains only in-frame clones and omits some. This sample has 60,000 or so clones, with about 90% found just once. The sequencing used PBMCs, collected around 120 days after intestinal transplantation. The receptors originated from a human patient who received an intestinal transplant, so some T cells may come from the graft donor. CDR3s include the opening cysteine and the closing phenylalanine or tryptophan. A D gene is named only where the DNA matches it firmly. Expanded clones get a size class; other rows say once, few or many, or leave the size out.

v_gene	len	abundance	d_gene	CDR3aa
TRBV1	16	-	-	CTSSQVSLQFNYGYTF
TRBV9	15	-	-	CASTAGAANTGELFF
TRBV7-9	16	-	-	CASSFPGRRNTGELFF
TRBV4-1	17	-	-	CASSLRGVGGRQETQYF
TRBV10-1	12	-	-	CASDFSECEQYF
TRBV6-5	12	-	TRBD1	CASGQGGTEAFF
TRBV19	16	-	TRBD2	CASTPGGSGDTGELFF
TRBV5-4	14	-	-	CASSPNTGGYGYTF
TRBV28	12	-	-	CASSLGAYGYTF
TRBV5-6	14	-	-	CASSLVDRQETQYF
TRBV27	13	-	-	CASSPTANYGYTF
TRBV30	15	few	-	CAWRTTGMIPGELFF
TRBV11-2	15	-	-	CASSTRVSSYNEQFF
TRBV18	15	-	-	CASSPPNTGYNIQYF
TRBV28	16	-	TRBD1	CASSPRGTGNNQPQHF
TRBV19	16	-	-	CASSPRGFSNTDTQYF
TRBV28	19	-	-	CASSLPGVFFGSGANVLTF
TRBV5-6	17	-	TRBD1	CASSFPPPTGRRYGYTF
TRBV6-5	14	-	-	CASSYSGAPYEQYF
TRBV5-6	14	-	-	CASSLGQPTYEQYF
TRBV18	13	few	-	CASSPPGFGEQYF
TRBV29-1	15	-	TRBD2	CSVDYSGGSADTQYF
TRBV2	15	-	TRBD2	CASSEAGTSIDEQYF
TRBV29-1	15	once	-	CSVELSGSSSYEQYF
TRBV28	15	-	-	CASRPPGFRYYGYTF
TRBV14	12	-	-	CASSQRGNEQFF
TRBV5-1	15	-	TRBD2	CASSTTRELHNEQFF
TRBV12-5	17	-	TRBD2	CASGLATSGIGYNEQFF
TRBV4-1	19	-	TRBD2	CASSHKEMASGLSSYEQYF
TRBV4-1	14	-	-	CASSQDVADTEAFF
TRBV28	14	-	-	CASSSPGNHNEQFF
TRBV6-5	16	-	-	CASSYGPPLLYNEQFF
TRBV6-1	16	few	-	CASSEAVVATNEKLFF
TRBV7-8	12	-	-	CASSLSGVGQYF
TRBV7-9	15	-	-	CASTLGAVFLYGYTF
TRBV28	13	once	TRBD1	CASSLGQNYGYTF
TRBV28	16	-	-	CASSLGLSNINQPQHF
TRBV5-6	14	-	TRBD1	CASSFDGTDNEQFF
TRBV29-1	14	-	-	CSVERAGTGDTIYF
TRBV27	11	-	-	CASSPGWEQYF
TRBV6-1	15	-	-	CASTPRGASNQPQHF